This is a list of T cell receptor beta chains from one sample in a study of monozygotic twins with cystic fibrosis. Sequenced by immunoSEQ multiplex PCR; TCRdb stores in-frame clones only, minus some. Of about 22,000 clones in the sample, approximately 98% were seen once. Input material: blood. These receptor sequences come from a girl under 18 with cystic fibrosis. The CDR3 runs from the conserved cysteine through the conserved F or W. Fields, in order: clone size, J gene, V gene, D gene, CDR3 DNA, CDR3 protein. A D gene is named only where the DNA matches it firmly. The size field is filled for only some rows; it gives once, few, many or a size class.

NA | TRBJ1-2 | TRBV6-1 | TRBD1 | TGTGCCAGCAGTGAAGCGCCGGGACAGGACTTCTATGGCTACACCTTC | CASSEAPGQDFYGYTF
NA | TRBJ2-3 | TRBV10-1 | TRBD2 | TGCGCCAGCAGTGGGGCGACTAGCGGGAGGGCCGAGGGCACAGATACGCAGTATTTT | CASSGATSGRAEGTDTQYF
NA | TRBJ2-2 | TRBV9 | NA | TGTGCCAGCAGCGTAGGGACATTGAGGGCGAACACCGGGGAGCTGTTTTTT | CASSVGTLRANTGELFF
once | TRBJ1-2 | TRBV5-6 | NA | TGTGCCAGCAGCTTGACGAGCTCTCTCTATGGCTACACCTTC | CASSLTSSLYGYTF
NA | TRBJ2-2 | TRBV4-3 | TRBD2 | TGCGCCAGCAGCCAAGATCTAGCGGCCGCGAACACCGGGGAGCTGTTTTTT | CASSQDLAAANTGELFF
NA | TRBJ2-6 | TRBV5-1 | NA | TGCGCCAGCAGCCCTTACCCAGGGTTATACTCTGGGGCCAACGTCCTGACTTTC | CASSPYPGLYSGANVLTF
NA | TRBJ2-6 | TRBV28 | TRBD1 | TGTGCCAGCAGTTTCTACAAGGGGGCGCTTATGGGTGGGGCCAACGTCCTGACTTTC | CASSFYKGALMGGANVLTF
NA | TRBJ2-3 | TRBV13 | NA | TGTGCCAGCAGCTTTGACAGCCTGAGGATCACAGATACGCAGTATTTT | CASSFDSLRITDTQYF
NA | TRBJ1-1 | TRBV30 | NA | TGTGCCTATCGCGAGGTAGGGCGTGGGGACACTGAAGCTTTCTTT | CAYREVGRGDTEAFF
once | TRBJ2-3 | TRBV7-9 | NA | TGTGCCAGCAATCATCTCGGGCTATCATTGAGCGATACGCAGTATTTT | CASNHLGLSLSDTQYF
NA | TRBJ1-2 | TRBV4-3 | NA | TGCGCCAGCAGCCAAGACTGGGGGGACTATGGCTACACCTTC | CASSQDWGDYGYTF
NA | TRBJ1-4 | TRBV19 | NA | TGTGCGTCCGGAAGGGTAGTTAATGAAAAACTGTTTTTT | CASGRVVNEKLFF